The clone carrying this TCR beta chain turned up a few times. It was with unique molecular identifiers that the TCRbeta library was prepared. TCRdb processed the PCR reads anew with MiXCR; each CDR3 protein has one entry. The sample carries 540,000 or so distinct CDR3 sequences, approximately 22% recorded once. Trimming removed 5 bases at V and 5 bases at J, with 19 bases between. The CDR3 is 16 amino acids. The germline gives CDR1 SEHNR, CDR2 FQNEAQ (reference sequence). This specimen comes from a study of T-cell reconstitution after alpha-beta-depleted transplantation in children. The rearrangement uses TRBV7-9 and TRBJ2-1; tentatively, D is TRBD2 (7 bases). The specimen comprised PBMCs, mostly from graft donor cells, sampled 360 days after TCRalphabeta/CD19-depleted stem cell transplant. This receptor was identified in a boy younger than two who had a stem cell transplant for acute myeloid leukemia, so the T cells may come from the graft donor. CDR3 sequence (DNA): TGTGCCAGCAGCCCAGGGGACTACACTTATAACAATGAGCAGTTCTTC. This sequence encodes CASSPGDYTYNNEQFF.